Below, 5 T cell receptor beta chains from the same sample are listed, as sequenced in a study of CD8 T cells in ankylosing spondylitis. TCRdb processed the 5' RACE reads anew with MiXCR; each CDR3 protein has one entry. This repertoire shows fewer than 200,000 distinct CDR3 sequences, approximately 18% found once; its top ten account for 3.5% to 5%. The sequenced sample consisted of blood, either unsorted or a sorted T cell fraction (not recorded which). The receptors originated from a male donor aged 5 to 30 with ankylosing spondylitis or in good health (not recorded which).

This clonotype occurred many times. J is TRBJ2-1 and V is TRBV29-1, with a possible D match to TRBD1 (5 bases). Germline V CDR1 and CDR2: SQVTM, ANQGSEA. V was clipped by 6 bases and J by 0 bases, with 12 bases between them. The CDR3 is 14 amino acids. CDR3 amino acids: CSVSRQISYNEQFF. CDR3 nucleotide sequence: TGCAGCGTCTCGAGACAGATCTCCTACAATGAGCAGTTCTTC.

This rearrangement joins TRBV12-3 or TRBV12-4 to TRBJ2-7; 11 nucleotides line up with TRBD2. The CDR3 spans 15 residues. V trimming: 6 bases; J trimming: 4 bases; junction bases outside the gene matches: 8. CDR3 in amino acids: CASSPTSGRGYEQYF. The CDR3 region has the DNA TGTGCCAGCAGCCCAACTAGCGGGAGAGGGTACGAGCAGTACTTC.

Ten or more counts support this clonotype. CDR3 residues: CASSLAPRTSGRQETQYF. As DNA, the CDR3 is TGTGCCAGCAGTTTAGCCCCACGGACTAGCGGGAGGCAAGAGACCCAGTACTTC. V and J are TRBV12-3 or TRBV12-4 and TRBJ2-5; 14 nucleotides agree with TRBD2. This CDR3 comprises 18 residues. After removal of 0 bases from V and 2 bases from J, the junction contained 5 bases not matched to a gene.

This clonotype was detected a few times. The V gene is TRBV20-1, the J gene TRBJ2-3, with TRBD1 matching 7 bases. Trimming cost V 5 bases and J 2 bases; bases outside gene matches: 7. Per the germline V gene, CDR1 is DFQATT and CDR2 is SNEGSKA (reference sequence). This CDR3 region has 14 residues. In nucleotides, the CDR3 is TGCAGTGCTGAAACCGGACAGGCCACAGATACGCAGTATTTT. Translating it yields CSAETGQATDTQYF.

This clonotype was seen ten or more times. The chain has TRBV7-6 and TRBJ2-7; a weak D match, TRBD1 (5 bases). Between the trimmed V and J ends, which lost 7 bases and 2 bases, there was a span of 12 bases. Germline V gene data show CDR1 as SGHVS and CDR2 as FNYEAQ. This CDR3 has 13 residues. CDR3 DNA sequence: TGTGCCAGCAAGGGGCTAGAAGCCTACGAGCAGTACTTC. This encodes CASKGLEAYEQYF.